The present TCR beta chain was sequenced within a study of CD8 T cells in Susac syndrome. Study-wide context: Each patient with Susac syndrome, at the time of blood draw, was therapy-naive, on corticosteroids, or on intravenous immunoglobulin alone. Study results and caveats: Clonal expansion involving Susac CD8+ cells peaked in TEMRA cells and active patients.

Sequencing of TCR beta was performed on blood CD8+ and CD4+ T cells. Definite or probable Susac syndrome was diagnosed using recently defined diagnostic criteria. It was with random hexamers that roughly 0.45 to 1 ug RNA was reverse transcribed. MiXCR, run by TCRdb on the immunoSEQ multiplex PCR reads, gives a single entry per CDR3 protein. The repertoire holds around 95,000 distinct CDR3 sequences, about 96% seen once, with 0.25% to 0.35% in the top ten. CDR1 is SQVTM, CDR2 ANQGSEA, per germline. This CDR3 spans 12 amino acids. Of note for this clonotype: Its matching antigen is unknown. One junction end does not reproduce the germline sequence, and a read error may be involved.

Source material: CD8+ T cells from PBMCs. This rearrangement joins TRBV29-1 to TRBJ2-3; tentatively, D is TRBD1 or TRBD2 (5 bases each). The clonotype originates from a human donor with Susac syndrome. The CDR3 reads CSVGTRGTGREF. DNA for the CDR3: TGCAGCGTCGGGACCCGGGGAACCGGTAGAGAATTT.